This TCR beta chain was observed in a study of cytomegalovirus exposure and HLA in healthy donors (TCRdb year 2017). Describing the broader study: A later analysis indicated that the roughly 120 validation repertoires were generated on the platform also employed for the 650 to 850 repertoires of the first cohort. The study aimed to test whether signatures of past pathogen exposure could be identified by cataloging public T cell receptors. In addition to the first cohort of 666 subjects, a separate validation cohort of 120 different subjects was used. The study combined high-throughput TCR immunosequencing, statistical association of individual TCRs with disease status, and machine learning to predict cytomegalovirus infection status.

Separate from the approximately 670-subject first cohort, the validation cohort of roughly 110 subjects was the group to which the donors belonged. The paper as a whole reports these results and caveats: Subsequent analysis determined that TCRs grouped into clusters in the first cohort also showed a tendency toward co-occurrence across the 130 or so validation repertoires, and 85% to 95% of cluster scores exceeded 0. Most TCR sequences were observed very rarely across donors, whereas some public TCRs were present in many individuals. The classifier was reported to diagnose cytomegalovirus status with high specificity and sensitivity in both the original and validation cohorts. The study listed 164 TCR beta chains as associated with cytomegalovirus. A later analysis lacked HLA typing for the validation cohort, so it scored co-occurrence in that cohort across all 110 or so repertoires. It was suggested by the authors that the approach could potentially be generalized to other disease states and immunological phenotypes. A few of the identified cytomegalovirus-associated TCR beta chains were confirmed in vitro to be specific for cytomegalovirus antigens.

On this clone itself: Its antigen is unknown. Base quality data are lacking; no much larger clone is found one base away.

The CDR3 starts with the cysteine, ends with the phenylalanine, and has 17 residues. Of all the DNA, just the CDR3 is kept, 51 bases in frame from base 1. Unmatched junction bases come to 11, with V trimmed by 3 bases and J by 3 bases. The library was obtained by the immunoSEQ multiplex PCR assay. The paper's processing steps were these. A statistical classification framework was built to diagnose cytomegalovirus status from the catalog of TCR beta chain sequences. What TCRdb holds here is the immuneACCESS table cut down to in-frame rearrangements. Part of the clones is not present; checked against another copy, under half of the missing clones reflect an unresolved V gene, and the others are unexplained. That table furnishes V, J and clone size, whereas the DNA furnished D and trimming. Within this sample are some 200,000 clones, with around 81% of them counted one time only. The leading ten clones occupy 2.5% to 3.5% of the sample.

The sequenced sample consisted of PBMCs. The chain links TRBV23-1 with TRBJ2-1; 7 junctional bases match TRBD1. TRBV23-1 is given ORF status, its function remaining uncertain. The sequence came from a woman between 18 and 29 years old in good health and CMV-seropositive. The base sequence is TGCGCCAGCAGTCACCGACTGACAGGGACAAACTACAATGAGCAGTTCTTC. This sequence encodes CASSHRLTGTNYNEQFF.